Listed below are T cell receptor beta chains from one sample, sequenced in a study of T-cell reconstitution after alpha-beta-depleted transplantation in children. A single record per CDR3 protein comes from TCRdb applying MiXCR to the PCR reads. Of approximately 400,000 distinct CDR3 sequences listed, about 11% are singletons. Source: PBMCs from the stem cell graft donor, taken from the stem cell graft. The receptors were sampled from a human donor who donated a stem cell graft to a child with acute myeloid leukemia. Both conserved end residues are part of each CDR3. The D gene is left open where the match is weak. Size values are once, few and many counts, or a class for expanded clones, and some rows have none.

D | J | V | size | CDR3 | DNA
- | TRBJ1-4 | TRBV20-1 | few | CSERPADNEKLFF | TGCAGTGAAAGACCCGCAGATAATGAAAAACTGTTTTTT
- | TRBJ2-1 | TRBV20-1 | - | CSAGKGFRYNEQFF | TGCAGTGCAGGAAAAGGGTTCCGCTACAATGAGCAGTTCTTC
TRBD2 | TRBJ2-2 | TRBV9 | few | CASSSYGGSNTGELFF | TGTGCCAGCAGCTCTTACGGGGGGTCGAACACCGGGGAGCTGTTTTTT
- | TRBJ2-2 | TRBV6-1 | - | CASTLSDGFTGELFF | TGTGCCAGCACTCTCTCGGATGGGTTCACCGGGGAGCTGTTTTTT
- | TRBJ1-2 | TRBV12-3/TRBV12-4 | - | CASSNRDFYGYTF | TGTGCCAGCAGTAACAGGGATTTCTATGGCTACACCTTC
- | TRBJ1-1 | TRBV7-8 | many | CASSPTRREAFF | TGTGCCAGCAGCCCTACACGGCGTGAAGCTTTCTTT
TRBD1 | TRBJ2-1 | TRBV29-1 | - | CSVGTGIVNEQFF | TGCAGCGTCGGGACAGGGATTGTAAATGAGCAGTTCTTC
TRBD1 | TRBJ1-4 | TRBV19 | - | CASSIRVDREKKLFF | TGTGCCAGTAGTATACGAGTCGACAGGGAAAAAAAACTGTTTTTT
- | TRBJ2-2 | TRBV12-3/TRBV12-4 | many | CASSSTTGELFF | TGTGCCAGCAGTTCTACAACCGGGGAGCTGTTTTTT
TRBD1 | TRBJ2-1 | TRBV12-3/TRBV12-4 | many | CASKEGQGNEQFF | TGTGCCAGCAAGGAGGGACAGGGGAACGAGCAGTTCTTC
- | TRBJ2-3 | TRBV9 | - | CASSVEGSRTDTQYF | TGTGCCAGCAGCGTAGAGGGATCACGCACAGATACGCAGTATTTT
- | TRBJ1-5 | TRBV20-1 | - | CSASETISQPQHF | TGCAGTGCTAGCGAGACGATAAGTCAGCCCCAGCATTTT
- | TRBJ2-5 | TRBV9 | few | CASSVQSQETQYF | TGTGCCAGCAGCGTACAGTCCCAAGAGACCCAGTACTTC
- | TRBJ1-2 | TRBV12-3/TRBV12-4 | many | CASSLGTGLANYGYTF | TGTGCCAGCAGTTTAGGTACAGGGTTAGCTAACTATGGCTACACCTTC
- | TRBJ2-1 | TRBV9 | few | CASSVNTLAVEQFF | TGTGCCAGCAGCGTCAACACCTTAGCCGTTGAGCAGTTCTTC
- | TRBJ2-3 | TRBV7-2 | many | CASSPNSPSTDTQYF | TGTGCCAGCAGCCCAAATTCCCCAAGCACAGATACGCAGTATTTT
- | TRBJ2-3 | TRBV20-1 | - | CSASPSRTDTQYF | TGCAGCGCTTCTCCATCGCGGACAGATACGCAGTATTTT
- | TRBJ2-7 | TRBV7-6 | few | CASSSETDSYEQYF | TGTGCCAGCAGCTCAGAGACAGACTCCTACGAGCAGTACTTC
TRBD2 | TRBJ2-1 | TRBV12-5 | - | CASGLTHSGRSYNEQFF | TGTGCTAGTGGTTTGACACATAGCGGGAGGTCCTACAATGAGCAGTTCTTC
- | TRBJ1-1 | TRBV5-6 | few | CASSLGSRNTEAFF | TGTGCCAGCAGCTTGGGTTCCAGAAACACTGAAGCTTTCTTT
- | TRBJ2-3 | TRBV30 | few | CAWGGPTDTQYF | TGTGCCTGGGGGGGGCCCACAGATACGCAGTATTTT
- | TRBJ1-1 | TRBV5-1 | - | CASSPNRFPGEMNTEAFF | TGCGCCAGCAGCCCTAACAGGTTCCCCGGGGAGATGAACACTGAAGCTTTCTTT
TRBD1 | TRBJ2-5 | TRBV20-1 | many | CSGQGPSETQYF | TGCAGCGGACAGGGTCCGTCAGAGACCCAGTACTTC
- | TRBJ1-5 | TRBV7-2 | many | CASSLNRDTNQPQHF | TGTGCCAGCAGCTTAAACAGGGACACCAATCAGCCCCAGCATTTT
- | TRBJ2-1 | TRBV4-1 | few | CASSQELLNGHEQFF | TGCGCCAGCAGCCAAGAACTACTCAACGGCCATGAGCAGTTCTTC
- | TRBJ2-5 | TRBV28 | - | CASSAPRENTGETQYF | TGTGCCAGCAGTGCACCTAGAGAAAACACGGGGGAGACCCAGTACTTC
- | TRBJ2-5 | TRBV29-1 | - | CSVVGPKETQYF | TGCAGCGTTGTGGGACCGAAAGAGACCCAGTACTTC
TRBD2 | TRBJ2-1 | TRBV12-3/TRBV12-4 | many | CASSSLAGGGDEQFF | TGTGCCAGCAGTTCACTAGCGGGAGGGGGCGATGAGCAGTTCTTC
TRBD1 | TRBJ2-3 | TRBV29-1 | - | CSVLGTGIGKNRTDTQYF | TGCAGCGTGCTCGGGACAGGGATCGGGAAGAATCGCACAGATACGCAGTATTTT